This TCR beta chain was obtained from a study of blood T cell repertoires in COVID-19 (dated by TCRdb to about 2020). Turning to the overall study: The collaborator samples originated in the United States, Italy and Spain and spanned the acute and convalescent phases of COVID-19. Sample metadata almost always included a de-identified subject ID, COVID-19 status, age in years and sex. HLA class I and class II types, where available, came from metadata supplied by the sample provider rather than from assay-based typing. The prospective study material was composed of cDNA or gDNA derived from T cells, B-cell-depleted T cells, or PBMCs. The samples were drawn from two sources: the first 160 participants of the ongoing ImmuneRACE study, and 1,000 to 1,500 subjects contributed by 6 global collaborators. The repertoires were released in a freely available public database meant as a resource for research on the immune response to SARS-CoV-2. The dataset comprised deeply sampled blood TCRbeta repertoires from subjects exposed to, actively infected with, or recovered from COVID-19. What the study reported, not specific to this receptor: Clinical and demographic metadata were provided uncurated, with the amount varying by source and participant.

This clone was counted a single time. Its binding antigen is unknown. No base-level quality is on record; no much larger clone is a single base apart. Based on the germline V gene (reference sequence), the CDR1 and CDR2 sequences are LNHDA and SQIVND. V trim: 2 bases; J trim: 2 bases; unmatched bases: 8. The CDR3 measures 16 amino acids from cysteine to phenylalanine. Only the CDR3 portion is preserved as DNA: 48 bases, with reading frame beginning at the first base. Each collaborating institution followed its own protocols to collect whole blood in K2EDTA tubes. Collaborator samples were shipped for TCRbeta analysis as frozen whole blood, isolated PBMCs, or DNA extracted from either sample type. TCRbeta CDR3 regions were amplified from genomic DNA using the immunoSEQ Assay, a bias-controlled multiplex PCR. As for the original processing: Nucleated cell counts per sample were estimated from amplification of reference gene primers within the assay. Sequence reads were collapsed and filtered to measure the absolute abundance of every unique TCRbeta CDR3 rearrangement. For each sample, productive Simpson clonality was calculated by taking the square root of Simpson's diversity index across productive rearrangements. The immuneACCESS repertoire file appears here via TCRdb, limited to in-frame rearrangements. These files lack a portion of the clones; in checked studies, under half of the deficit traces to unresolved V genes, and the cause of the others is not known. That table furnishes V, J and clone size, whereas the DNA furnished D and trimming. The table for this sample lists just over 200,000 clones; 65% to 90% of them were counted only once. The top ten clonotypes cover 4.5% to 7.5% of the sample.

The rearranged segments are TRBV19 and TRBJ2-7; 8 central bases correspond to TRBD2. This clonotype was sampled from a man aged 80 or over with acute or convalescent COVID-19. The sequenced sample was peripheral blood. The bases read TGTGCCAGTAGTATATCACGGACTAGCCCTGCCTACGAGCAGTACTTC. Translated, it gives CASSISRTSPAYEQYF.